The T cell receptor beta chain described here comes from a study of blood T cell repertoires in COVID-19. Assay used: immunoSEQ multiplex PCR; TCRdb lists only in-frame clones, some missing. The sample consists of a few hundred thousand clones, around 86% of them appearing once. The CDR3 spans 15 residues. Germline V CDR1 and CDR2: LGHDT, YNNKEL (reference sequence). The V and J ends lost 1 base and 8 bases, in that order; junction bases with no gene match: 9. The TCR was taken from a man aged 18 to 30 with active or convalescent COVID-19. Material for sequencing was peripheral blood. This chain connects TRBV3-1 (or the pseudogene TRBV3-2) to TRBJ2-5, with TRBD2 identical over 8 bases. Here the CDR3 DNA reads TGTGCCAGCAGCCAAGTCGGGGGGGGCGGTCAAACCCAGTACTTC. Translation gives CASSQVGGGGQTQYF.